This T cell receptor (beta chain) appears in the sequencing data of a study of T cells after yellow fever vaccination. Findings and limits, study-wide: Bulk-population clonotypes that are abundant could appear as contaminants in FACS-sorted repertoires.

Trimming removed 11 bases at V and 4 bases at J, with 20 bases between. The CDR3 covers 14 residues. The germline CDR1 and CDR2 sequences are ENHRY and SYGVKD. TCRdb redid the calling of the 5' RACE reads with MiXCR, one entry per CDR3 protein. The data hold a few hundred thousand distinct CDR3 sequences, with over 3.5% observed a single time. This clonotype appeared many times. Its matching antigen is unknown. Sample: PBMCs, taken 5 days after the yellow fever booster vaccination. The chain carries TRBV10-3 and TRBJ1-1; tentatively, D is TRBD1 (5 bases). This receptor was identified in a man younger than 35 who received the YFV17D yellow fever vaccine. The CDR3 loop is CASSPGPNPTEAFF. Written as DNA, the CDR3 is TGTGCCTCCTCCCCGGGGCCCAACCCCACTGAAGCTTTCTTT.